This T cell receptor (beta chain) was observed in a study of cytomegalovirus exposure and HLA in healthy donors. Regarding the study as a whole: For presence/absence analyses, sequencing depth was assumed to be roughly uniform across donors. In a later analysis, TCR beta V- and J-gene trimming showed a link to a missense DCLRE1C variant. Testing in vitro showed a few CMV-associated chains specific for CMV antigens.

This clone has more than one count but fewer than ten. Its antigen remains unknown. The PCR used 60 Vbeta and 13 Jbeta primers. Sequenced by immunoSEQ multiplex PCR; TCRdb stores in-frame clones only, minus some. Of about 260,000 clones listed, approximately 70% are singletons. CDR1 is MNHNS and CDR2 is SASEGT in the germline V gene. V trimming: 4 bases; J trimming: 0 bases; junction bases outside the gene matches: 2. CDR3 length equals 14 residues. The chain links TRBV6-1 to TRBJ1-1; 7 positions match TRBD1. The clonotype originates from a female donor in good health and CMV-seronegative. Sequencing was done on a sample of PBMCs. The CDR3 loop is CASSGGGMNTEAFF. The DNA of the CDR3 is TGTGCCAGCAGTGGAGGGGGCATGAACACTGAAGCTTTCTTT.